This TCR beta chain originates from a study of blood T cells in healthy people across ages. Broader study findings: Diversity was estimated from one million T cells, and these estimates were considered underestimates.

The authors ran a second PCR of 7 to 11 cycles using a sample-barcoded 5' primer and a J-beta primer mix. TCRdb independently ran MiXCR on the 5' RACE reads; one entry per CDR3 protein. The sample lists 630,000 or so distinct CDR3 sequences, roughly 30% occurring once. This clonotype appeared many times. Its antigen is undetermined. Germline V gene sequence: CDR1 SGHDT, CDR2 YYEEEE. The CDR3 runs 17 residues. V was cut by 0 bases and J by 0 bases, with 16 bases left in between. The sample comprised blood. The rearrangement uses TRBV5-6 and TRBJ2-7; D not resolved. This clonotype was sampled from an elderly woman in good health. The chain's CDR3 is CASSLVPKGLRSYEQYF. In DNA form, the CDR3 reads TGTGCCAGCAGCTTGGTTCCGAAGGGCCTTCGCTCCTACGAGCAGTACTTC.